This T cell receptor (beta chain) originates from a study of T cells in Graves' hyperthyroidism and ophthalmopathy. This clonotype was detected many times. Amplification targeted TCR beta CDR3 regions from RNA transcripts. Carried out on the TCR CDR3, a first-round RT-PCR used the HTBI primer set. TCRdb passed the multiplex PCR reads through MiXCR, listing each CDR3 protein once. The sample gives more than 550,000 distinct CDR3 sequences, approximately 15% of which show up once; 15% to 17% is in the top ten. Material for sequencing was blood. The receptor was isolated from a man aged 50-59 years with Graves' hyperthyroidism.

CDR3 protein: CASSLALASYNEQFF. In DNA, the CDR3 is TGCGCCAGCAGCTTGGCTCTAGCTTCCTACAATGAGCAGTTCTTC. This chain uses TRBV5-1 with TRBJ2-1, with D maybe TRBD2 (5 bases). The CDR3 length is 15 residues. In germline, CDR1 is SGHRS, CDR2 YFSETQ. The V and J ends lost 0 bases and 1 base respectively, with 8 bases between them.